Sequencing of this TCR beta chain was carried out in a study of T cell changes during pregnancy in multiple sclerosis. The repertoire was sequenced with immunoSEQ multiplex PCR; TCRdb's copy has only in-frame clones and lacks some. In the table there are around 70,000 clones, 80% to 95% of which are singletons. The CDR3 covers 13 residues. Germline-derived CDR1 and CDR2 are SQVTM and ANQGSEA. V lost 3 bases to trimming and J lost 4 bases, with 11 bases between them. The chain joins TRBV29-1 to TRBJ2-3; D might be TRBD2 (6 bases). This clonotype was sampled from a female donor in good health, enrolled as a control in a pregnancy study. The material sequenced was peripheral blood, taken after pregnancy. This CDR3 reads CSVDGGGADTQYF. DNA for the CDR3: TGCAGCGTTGATGGGGGAGGAGCAGATACGCAGTATTTT.